The T cell receptor (beta chain) under discussion was sequenced for a study of lung T cells in sarcoidosis with Löfgren's syndrome. Study-wide background: CD4+ T cells build up in sarcoidosis bronchoalveolar lavage fluid. Analyses focused on Löfgren's syndrome patients. Study-level findings and limits: TRAV12-1 and TRBV2 were reportedly most expanded in Löfgren's patients. Multiple Löfgren's syndrome patients reportedly shared TRAV12-1 and TRBV2 CDR3 motifs.

TCRdb processed the reads anew with MiXCR; each CDR3 protein has one entry. The sample lists 55,000 to 80,000 distinct CDR3 sequences, approximately 21% occurring once. In germline, CDR1 is SGHVS, CDR2 FNYEAQ. The junction had 13 bases not matched to a gene; V was cut back by 2 bases and J by 6 bases. The length of the CDR3 is 16 residues. As concerns this clonotype: Its antigen is unknown.

Sequencing was performed on CD4+ T cells from PBMCs. The receptor comes from a human donor with sarcoidosis (Löfgren's syndrome or another form), or a control subject (not recorded which). This chain joins TRBV7-6 and TRBJ2-7, with 7 bases identical to TRBD2. The CDR3 DNA follows: TGTGCCAGCAGCTTAATGGGTGGCGGGAGCGGATCCGAGCAGTACTTC. Translating it yields CASSLMGGGSGSEQYF.